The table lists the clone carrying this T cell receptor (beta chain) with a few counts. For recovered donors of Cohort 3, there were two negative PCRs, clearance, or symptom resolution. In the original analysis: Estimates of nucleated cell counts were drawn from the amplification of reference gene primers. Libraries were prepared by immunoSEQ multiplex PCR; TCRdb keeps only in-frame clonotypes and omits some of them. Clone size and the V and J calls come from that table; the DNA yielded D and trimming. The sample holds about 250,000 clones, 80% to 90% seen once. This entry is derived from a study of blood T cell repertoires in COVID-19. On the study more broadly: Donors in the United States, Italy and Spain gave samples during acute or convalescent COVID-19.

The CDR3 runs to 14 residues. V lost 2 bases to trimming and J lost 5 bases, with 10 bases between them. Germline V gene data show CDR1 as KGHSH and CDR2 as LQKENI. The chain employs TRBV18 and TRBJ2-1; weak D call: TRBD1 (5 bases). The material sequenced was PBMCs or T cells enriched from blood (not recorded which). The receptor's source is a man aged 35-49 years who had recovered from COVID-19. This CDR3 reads CASSPGSGHNEQFF. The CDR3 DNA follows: TGTGCCAGCTCACCAGGGTCAGGGCACAATGAGCAGTTCTTC.